The T cell receptor beta chain described here comes from a study of T-cell memory formation after mild COVID-19. The V and J ends lost 5 bases and 3 bases, in that order; junction bases with no gene match: 14. This CDR3 is 18 amino acids long. Germline V gene lookup returns CDR1 SGHVS and CDR2 FNYEAQ. A single record per CDR3 protein comes from TCRdb applying MiXCR to the 5' RACE reads. The table records approximately 210,000 distinct CDR3 sequences, around 19% of them present only once. Sequencing used PBMCs or a T cell subset sorted from them (not recorded which). The source is an adult woman who had mild COVID-19 (a few samples of this study predate the infection). Cell type and time point are not known. The rearrangement joins TRBV7-6 to TRBJ2-3; the match to TRBD2 covers 10 bases. The CDR3 is CASSPLEGAGGPTDTQYF. The CDR3 nucleotides read TGTGCCAGCAGCCCCCTGGAGGGAGCGGGGGGGCCGACAGATACGCAGTATTTT.